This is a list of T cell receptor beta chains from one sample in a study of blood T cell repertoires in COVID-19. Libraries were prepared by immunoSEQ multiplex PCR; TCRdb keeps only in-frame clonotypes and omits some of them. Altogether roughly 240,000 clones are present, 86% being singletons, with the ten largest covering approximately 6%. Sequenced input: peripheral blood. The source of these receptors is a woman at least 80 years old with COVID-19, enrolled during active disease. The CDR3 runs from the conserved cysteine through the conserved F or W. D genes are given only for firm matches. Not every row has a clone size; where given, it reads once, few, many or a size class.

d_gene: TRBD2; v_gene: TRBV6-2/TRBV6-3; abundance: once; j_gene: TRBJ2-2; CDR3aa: CASSYRRGDTGELFF; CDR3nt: TGTGCCAGCAGTTACAGACGGGGGGACACCGGGGAGCTGTTTTTT
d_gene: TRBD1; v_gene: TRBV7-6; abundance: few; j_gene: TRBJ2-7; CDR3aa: CASSFGQVYEQYF; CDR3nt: TGTGCCAGCAGCTTCGGACAGGTCTACGAGCAGTACTTC
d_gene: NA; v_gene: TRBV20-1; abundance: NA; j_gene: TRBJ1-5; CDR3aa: CSASPGSRGNQPQHF; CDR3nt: TGCAGTGCTAGTCCGGGGAGTAGAGGCAATCAGCCCCAGCATTTT
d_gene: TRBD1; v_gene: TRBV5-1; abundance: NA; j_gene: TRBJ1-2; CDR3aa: CASSLGQGAYGYTF; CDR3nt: TGCGCCAGCAGCTTAGGACAGGGTGCCTATGGCTACACCTTC
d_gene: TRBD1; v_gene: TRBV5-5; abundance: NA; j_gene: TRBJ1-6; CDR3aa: CASSLGQSYNSPLHF; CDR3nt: TGTGCCAGCAGTTTGGGACAGTCCTATAATTCACCCCTCCACTTT
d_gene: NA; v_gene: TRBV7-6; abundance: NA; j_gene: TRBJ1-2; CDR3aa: CASSLSANYGYTF; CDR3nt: TGTGCCAGCAGCTTATCCGCTAACTATGGCTACACCTTC
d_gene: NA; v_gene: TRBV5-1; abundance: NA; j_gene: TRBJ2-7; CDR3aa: CASSLGPTGTSGYEQYF; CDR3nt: TGCGCCAGCAGCTTGGGCCCCACAGGAACAAGTGGCTACGAGCAGTACTTC
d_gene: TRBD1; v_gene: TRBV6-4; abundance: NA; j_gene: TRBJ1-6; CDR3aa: CASGDRVSYNSPLHF; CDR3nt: TGTGCCAGCGGGGACAGGGTCTCCTATAATTCACCCCTCCACTTT
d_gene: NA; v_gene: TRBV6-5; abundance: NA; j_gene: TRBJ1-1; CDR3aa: CASFYRTGTEAFF; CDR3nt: TGTGCCAGCTTTTACAGGACGGGTACTGAAGCTTTCTTT
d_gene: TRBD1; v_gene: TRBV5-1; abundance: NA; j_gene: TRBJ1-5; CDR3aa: CASSGTGEGNQPQHF; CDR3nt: TGCGCCAGCAGCGGGACAGGGGAAGGCAATCAGCCCCAGCATTTT
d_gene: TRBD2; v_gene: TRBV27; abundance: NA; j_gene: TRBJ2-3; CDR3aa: CASRRGGGGDTQYF; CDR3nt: TGTGCCAGCAGGCGGGGGGGCGGCGGAGATACGCAGTATTTT
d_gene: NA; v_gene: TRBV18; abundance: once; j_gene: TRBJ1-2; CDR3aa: CASWIQGGINYGYTF; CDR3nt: TGTGCCAGCTGGATACAAGGGGGAATTAACTATGGCTACACCTTC
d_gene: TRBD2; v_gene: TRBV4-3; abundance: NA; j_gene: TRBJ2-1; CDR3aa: CASSHLPPSSGGLNIYNEQFF; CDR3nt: TGCGCCAGCAGCCATCTGCCCCCTTCTAGCGGGGGGCTTAACATCTACAATGAGCAGTTCTTC
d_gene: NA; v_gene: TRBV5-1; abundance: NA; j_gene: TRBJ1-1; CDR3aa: CASSLGQARTEAFF; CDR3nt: TGCGCCAGCAGCTTGGGGCAGGCTCGTACTGAAGCTTTCTTT
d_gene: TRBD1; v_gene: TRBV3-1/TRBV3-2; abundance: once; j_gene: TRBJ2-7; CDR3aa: CASSQELRTGSPFSYEQYF; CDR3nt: TGTGCCAGCAGCCAAGAACTAAGGACAGGGTCTCCATTCTCCTACGAGCAGTACTTC
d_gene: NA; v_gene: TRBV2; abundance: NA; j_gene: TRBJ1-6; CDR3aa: CASSRGIGSPLHF; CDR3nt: TGTGCCAGCAGTAGGGGGATAGGTTCACCCCTCCACTTT
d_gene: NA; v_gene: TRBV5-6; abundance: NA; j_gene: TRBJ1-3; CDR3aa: CASSFRGGSGNTIYF; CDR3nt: TGTGCCAGCAGCTTCAGGGGTGGCTCTGGAAACACCATATATTTT
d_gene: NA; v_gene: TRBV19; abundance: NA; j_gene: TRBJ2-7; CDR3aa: CASSIGAVSSYEQYF; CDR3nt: TGTGCCAGTAGTATTGGTGCTGTCAGTTCCTACGAGCAGTACTTC
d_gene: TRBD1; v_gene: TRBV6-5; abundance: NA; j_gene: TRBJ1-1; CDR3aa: CASSFAGGMNTEAFF; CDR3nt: TGTGCCAGCAGTTTCGCAGGGGGCATGAACACTGAAGCTTTCTTT
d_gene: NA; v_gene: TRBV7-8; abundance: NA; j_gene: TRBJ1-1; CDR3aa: CASSSQALNTEAFF; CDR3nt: TGTGCCAGCAGTTCCCAGGCCCTGAACACTGAAGCTTTCTTT
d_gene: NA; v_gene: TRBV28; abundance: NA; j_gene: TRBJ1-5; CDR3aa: CASSSIRGQHQPQHF; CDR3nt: TGTGCCAGCAGTTCCATCAGGGGCCAGCATCAGCCCCAGCATTTT
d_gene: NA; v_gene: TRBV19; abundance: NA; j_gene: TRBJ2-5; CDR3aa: CASSIGGTGSPGETQYF; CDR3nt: TGTGCCAGTAGTATTGGTGGTACAGGTAGTCCAGGGGAGACCCAGTACTTC
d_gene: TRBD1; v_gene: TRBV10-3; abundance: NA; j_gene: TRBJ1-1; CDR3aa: CAIGQGANTEAFF; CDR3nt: TGTGCCATCGGACAGGGGGCGAACACTGAAGCTTTCTTT
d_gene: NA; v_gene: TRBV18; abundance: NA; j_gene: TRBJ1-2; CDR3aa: CASSPMDSGYTF; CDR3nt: TGTGCCAGCTCACCCATGGACAGTGGCTACACCTTC
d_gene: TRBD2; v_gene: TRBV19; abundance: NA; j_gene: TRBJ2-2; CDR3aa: CASSPKGGRAHTGELFF; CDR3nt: TGTGCCAGTAGTCCCAAGGGAGGGAGGGCGCACACCGGGGAGCTGTTTTTT
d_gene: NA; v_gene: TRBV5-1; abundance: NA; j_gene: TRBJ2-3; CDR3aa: CASSAAGAMSTDTQYF; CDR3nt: TGCGCCAGCAGCGCAGCTGGGGCAATGAGCACAGATACGCAGTATTTT
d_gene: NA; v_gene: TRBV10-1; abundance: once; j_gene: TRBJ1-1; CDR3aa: CANIVSGGLNTEAFF; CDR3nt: TGCGCCAACATAGTTTCGGGGGGATTGAACACTGAAGCTTTCTTT
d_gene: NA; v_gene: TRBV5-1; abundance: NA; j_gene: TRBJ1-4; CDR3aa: CASSLEQGPGTNEKLFF; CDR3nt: TGCGCCAGCAGCTTGGAACAGGGTCCGGGAACTAATGAAAAACTGTTTTTT
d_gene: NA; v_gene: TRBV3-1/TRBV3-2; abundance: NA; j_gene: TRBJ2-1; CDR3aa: CASSQGRGDEQFF; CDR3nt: TGTGCCAGCAGCCAGGGCAGGGGGGATGAGCAGTTCTTC
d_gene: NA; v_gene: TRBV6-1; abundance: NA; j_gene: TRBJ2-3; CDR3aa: CASSEVAGTSTDTQYF; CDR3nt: TGTGCCAGCAGTGAAGTGGCGGGAACTAGCACAGATACGCAGTATTTT
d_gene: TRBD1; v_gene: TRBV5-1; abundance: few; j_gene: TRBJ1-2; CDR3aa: CASNLDRDNGYTF; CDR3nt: TGCGCCAGCAACCTCGACAGGGATAATGGCTACACCTTC
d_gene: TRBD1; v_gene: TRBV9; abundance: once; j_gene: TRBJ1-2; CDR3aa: CASSVEGTAFYGYTF; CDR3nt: TGTGCCAGCAGCGTAGAAGGGACAGCGTTCTATGGCTACACCTTC
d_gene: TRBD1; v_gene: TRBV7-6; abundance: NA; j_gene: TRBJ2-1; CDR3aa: CASSSGQGSYNEQFF; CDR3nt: TGTGCCAGCAGCTCGGGACAGGGTTCCTACAATGAGCAGTTCTTC
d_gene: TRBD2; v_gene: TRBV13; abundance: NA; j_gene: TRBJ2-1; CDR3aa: CASSLMAGGSYNEQFF; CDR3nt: TGTGCCAGCAGCTTAATGGCGGGGGGTTCCTACAATGAGCAGTTCTTC
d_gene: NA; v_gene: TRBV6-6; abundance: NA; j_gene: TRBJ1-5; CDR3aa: CASRPQGRNQPQHF; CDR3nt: TGTGCCAGCAGACCTCAGGGTCGGAATCAGCCCCAGCATTTT
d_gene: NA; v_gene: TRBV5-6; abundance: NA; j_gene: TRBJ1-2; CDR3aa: CASSLARGVGYTF; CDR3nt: TGTGCCAGCAGCTTGGCCCGGGGTGTTGGCTACACCTTC
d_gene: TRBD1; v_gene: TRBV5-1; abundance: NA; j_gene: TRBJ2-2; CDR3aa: CASSLTGANTGELFF; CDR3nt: TGCGCCAGCAGCCTGACAGGGGCGAACACCGGGGAGCTGTTTTTT
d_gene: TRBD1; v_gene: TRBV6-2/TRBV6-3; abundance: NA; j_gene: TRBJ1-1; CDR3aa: CASSFSQGTEAFF; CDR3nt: TGTGCCAGCAGTTTCTCACAGGGGACTGAAGCTTTCTTT
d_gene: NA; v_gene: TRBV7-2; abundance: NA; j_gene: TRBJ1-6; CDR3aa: CASSLGRFTYNSPLHF; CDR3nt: TGTGCCAGCAGCTTAGGGCGGTTCACCTATAATTCACCCCTCCACTTT
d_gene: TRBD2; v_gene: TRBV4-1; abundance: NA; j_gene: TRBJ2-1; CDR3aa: CASSQGLAVGYNEQFF; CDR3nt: TGCGCCAGCAGCCAGGGCCTAGCGGTGGGCTACAATGAGCAGTTCTTC
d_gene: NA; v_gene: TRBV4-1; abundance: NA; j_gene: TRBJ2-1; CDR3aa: CASRGLALNEQFF; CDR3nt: TGCGCCAGCAGGGGACTTGCCCTCAATGAGCAGTTCTTC
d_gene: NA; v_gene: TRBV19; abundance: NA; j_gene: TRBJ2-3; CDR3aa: CASRVGDTQYF; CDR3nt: TGTGCCAGTAGGGTCGGGGATACGCAGTATTTT
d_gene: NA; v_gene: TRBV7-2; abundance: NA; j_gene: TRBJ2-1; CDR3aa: CASSLASGTPGNEQFF; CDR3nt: TGTGCCAGCAGCTTAGCCTCCGGGACACCAGGGAATGAGCAGTTCTTC
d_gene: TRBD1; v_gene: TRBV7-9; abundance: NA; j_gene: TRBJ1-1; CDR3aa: CASNNFLTGSTEAFF; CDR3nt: TGTGCCAGCAACAATTTCTTGACAGGGTCGACCGAAGCTTTCTTT
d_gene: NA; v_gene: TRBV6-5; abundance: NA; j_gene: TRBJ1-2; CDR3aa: CASSFNSGNSGGYTF; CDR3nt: TGTGCCAGCAGTTTTAATTCCGGTAACTCAGGTGGCTACACCTTC
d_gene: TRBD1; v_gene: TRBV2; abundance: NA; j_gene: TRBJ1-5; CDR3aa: CASSEPQGVPNQPQHF; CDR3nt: TGTGCCAGCAGTGAGCCCCAGGGGGTTCCTAATCAGCCCCAGCATTTT
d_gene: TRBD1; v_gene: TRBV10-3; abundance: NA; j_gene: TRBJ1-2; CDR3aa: CAIRGTEGYTF; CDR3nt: TGTGCCATCCGTGGGACAGAGGGCTACACCTTC
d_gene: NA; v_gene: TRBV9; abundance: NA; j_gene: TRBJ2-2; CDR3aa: CASSVRDSRYGTGELFF; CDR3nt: TGTGCCAGCAGCGTGCGGGACTCTAGATACGGCACCGGGGAGCTGTTTTTT
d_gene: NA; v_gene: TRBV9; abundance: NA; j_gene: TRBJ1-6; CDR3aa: CASSDGGSYNSPLHF; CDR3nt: TGTGCCAGCAGCGACGGCGGCTCCTATAATTCACCCCTCCACTTT
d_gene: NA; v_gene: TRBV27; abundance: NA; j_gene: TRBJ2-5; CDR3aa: CASSSTNQETQYF; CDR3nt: TGTGCCAGCAGTTCAACTAATCAAGAGACCCAGTACTTC
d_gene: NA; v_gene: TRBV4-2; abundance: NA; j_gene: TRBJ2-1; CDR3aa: CASSQGLGSSYNEQFF; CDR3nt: TGTGCCAGCAGCCAGGGCCTCGGTAGCTCCTACAATGAGCAGTTCTTC
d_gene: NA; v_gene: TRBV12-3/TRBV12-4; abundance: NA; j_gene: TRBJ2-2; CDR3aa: CASRRQATGELFF; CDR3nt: TGTGCCAGCAGGCGACAGGCAACCGGGGAGCTGTTTTTT
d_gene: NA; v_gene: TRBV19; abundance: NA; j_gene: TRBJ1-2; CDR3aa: CASSMVQGTTGYTF; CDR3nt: TGTGCCAGTAGTATGGTCCAGGGGACGACGGGCTACACCTTC
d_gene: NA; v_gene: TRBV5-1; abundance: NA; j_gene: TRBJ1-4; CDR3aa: CASRSGLGPTNEKLFF; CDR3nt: TGCGCCAGCAGATCAGGGCTGGGGCCAACTAATGAAAAACTGTTTTTT
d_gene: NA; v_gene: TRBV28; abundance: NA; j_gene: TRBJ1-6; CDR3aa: CASSLGQHNSPLHF; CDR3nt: TGTGCCAGCAGTTTAGGACAGCATAATTCACCCCTCCACTTT
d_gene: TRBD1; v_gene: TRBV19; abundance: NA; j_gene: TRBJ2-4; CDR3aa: CASGQVGGIQYF; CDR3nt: TGTGCCAGTGGACAGGTTGGAGGCATTCAGTACTTC
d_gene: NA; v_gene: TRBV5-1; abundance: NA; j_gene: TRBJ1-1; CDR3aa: CASSSSTVNTEAFF; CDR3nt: TGCGCCAGCAGCTCAAGCACGGTGAACACTGAAGCTTTCTTT
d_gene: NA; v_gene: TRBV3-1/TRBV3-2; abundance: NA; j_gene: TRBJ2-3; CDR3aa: CASSARGSTDTQYF; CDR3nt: TGTGCCAGCAGCGCTAGAGGTAGCACAGATACGCAGTATTTT
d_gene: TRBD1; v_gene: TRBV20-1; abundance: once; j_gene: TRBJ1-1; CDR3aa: CSASVSRGLLNTEAFF; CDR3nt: TGCAGTGCTAGTGTCAGCAGGGGGCTTTTGAACACTGAAGCTTTCTTT